The 10 T cell receptor beta chains below all came from one sample that was sequenced in a study of beta chain features in type 1 diabetes. Investigators reverse transcribed all isolated RNA, so they sequenced expressed TCRB transcripts. Clones were sequenced by immunoSEQ multiplex PCR, and TCRdb holds only the in-frame ones, with some missing. The table lists roughly 250,000 clones, around 68% of them singletons, with 0.053% in the top ten. What was sequenced was naive CD4+ T cells from blood. Every receptor here comes from a man aged 25 to 40 in good health.

The chain recombines TRBV27 with TRBJ2-1, with D perhaps TRBD2 (6 bases). With 5 bases removed from V and 6 bases from J, the gap between germline ends came to 17 bases. This CDR3 region has 15 residues. Germline assignment: CDR1 MNHEY and CDR2 SMNVEV (reference sequence). In DNA form, the CDR3 reads TGTGCCAGCAGTCTGTCGGGACTTAAACGCAATGAGCAGTTCTTC. Amino acid sequence: CASSLSGLKRNEQFF.

V gene TRBV29-1 combines with J gene TRBJ1-1, with D possibly TRBD1 on 6 matching bases. This CDR3 has 10 amino acids. CDR1 is SQVTM, CDR2 ANQGSEA, per germline. V was cut by 6 bases and J by 8 bases, with 10 bases left in between. CDR3 protein: CSVGTFEAFF. DNA of the CDR3: TGCAGCGTCGGGACATTCGAAGCTTTCTTT. The full variable domain, with the rest looked up from reference TRBV29-1 and TRBJ1-1, is SAVISQKPSRDICQRGTSLTIQCQVDSQVTMMFWYRQQPGQSLTLIATANQGSEATYESGFVIDKFPISRPNLTFSTLTVSNMSPEDSSIYLCSVGTFEAFFGQGTRLTVV.

The chain is built from TRBV6-6 and TRBJ2-5, with D tentatively TRBD1 (5 bases). The length of the CDR3 is 15 residues. V lost 7 bases, J lost 4 bases, and 19 bases lay in between. CDR1 is MNHNY, CDR2 SVGAGI, per germline (reference sequence). CDR3 nucleotides: TGTGCCAGCACCCGAGGAGCGCAGGGCCCAGAGACCCAGTACTTC. Amino acid sequence: CASTRGAQGPETQYF.

The chain carries TRBV4-2 and TRBJ2-3; 11 bases fit TRBD2. Germline V gene lookup returns CDR1 LGHNA and CDR2 YNFKEQ. The CDR3 loop spans 18 amino acids. With V trimmed by 0 bases and J by 1 base, 6 bases remained unmatched. The CDR3 DNA is TGTGCCAGCAGCCAAGATTTGACTAGCGGGACCCGCACAGATACGCAGTATTTT. The encoded protein is CASSQDLTSGTRTDTQYF.

The chain combines TRBV9 with TRBJ1-5; D remains ambiguous. The CDR3 sequence is 14 residues long. Germline CDR1 SGDLS, CDR2 YYNGEE. The V and J ends lost 4 bases and 5 bases respectively, with 13 bases between them. The CDR3 region is CASSLSGGYQPQHF. CDR3 sequence (DNA): TGTGCCAGCAGCTTATCGGGAGGGTATCAGCCCCAGCATTTT.

A few counts support this clone. The chain links TRBV9 to TRBJ1-2; D remains unclear. The ends were cut back, 4 bases at V and 1 base at J, with 8 bases in the middle. Germline V gives CDR1 SGDLS, CDR2 YYNGEE. The length of the CDR3 is 13 residues. The CDR3 sequence is CASSPLVNYGYTF. CDR3 sequence (DNA): TGTGCCAGCAGCCCCCTGGTTAACTATGGCTACACCTTC.

The J gene is TRBJ1-2, the V gene TRBV30; D not certain. Trimming stripped 2 bases from V and 6 bases from J, with 10 bases between. The V gene's germline CDR1 is GTSNPN and CDR2 SVGIG (reference sequence). This CDR3 is 12 amino acids long. The CDR3 sequence is CAWSPLAHGYTF. The CDR3 region has the DNA TGTGCCTGGAGTCCTTTAGCCCATGGCTACACCTTC.

The V and J genes are TRBV2 and TRBJ2-7; TRBD2 might be the D (6 bases). This CDR3 contains 13 residues. Trimming removed 4 bases at V and 3 bases at J, with 10 bases between. Germline assignment: CDR1 SNHLY and CDR2 FYNNEI. CDR3 in DNA: TGTGCCAGCAGTGGGGGACTGAACTACGAGCAGTACTTC. It encodes CASSGGLNYEQYF.

Details on this clone: The sample contains more than one DNA sequence encoding this CDR3. The J gene is TRBJ2-7, the V gene TRBV30; D perhaps matches TRBD2 (5 bases). Germline values: CDR1 GTSNPN, CDR2 SVGIG (reference sequence). CDR3 length: 12 residues. V was shortened by 0 bases and J by 4 bases, with 7 bases between the two germline ends. In DNA form, the CDR3 reads TGTGCCTGGAGTGTGGGAGTGTACGAGCAGTACTTC. Encoded protein: CAWSVGVYEQYF. The full variable domain, its missing parts supplied by reference TRBV30 and TRBJ2-7, is SQTIHQWPATLVQPVGSPLSLECTVEGTSNPNLYWYRQAAGRGLQLLFYSVGIGQISSEVPQNLSASRPQDRQFILSSKKLLLSDSGFYLCAWSVGVYEQYFGPGTRLTVT.

V is TRBV30 and J is TRBJ2-3; 10 nucleotides agree with TRBD1. The ends lost 1 base at V and 4 bases at J; junction bases unmatched: 5. Germline loops: CDR1 GTSNPN, CDR2 SVGIG (reference sequence). This CDR3 is 15 amino acids long. The CDR3 region is CAWSAGQGVADTQYF. Here the CDR3 DNA reads TGTGCCTGGAGTGCCGGACAGGGGGTGGCAGATACGCAGTATTTT.